The 21 T cell receptor beta chains below come from one sample, sequenced in a study of shared clonotypes between healthy human individuals. Repertoires were generated with immunoSEQ multiplex PCR, while TCRdb's copy carries only in-frame clones and drops some. Of roughly 2,000,000 clones in the sample, over 85% were seen once. The naive CD8 fraction comprised CD45RO-negative cells positively selected for CCR7 and excluded terminally differentiated effector memory CD45RA+ cells. The specimen was naive CD8+ T cells sorted from blood. Receptors were obtained from a man aged 18 to 29 in good health.

This clone was observed once. Other DNA sequences in the sample encode the same CDR3. The chain uses TRBV7-6 and TRBJ2-3; maybe TRBD2 (6 bases). The length of the CDR3 is 13 residues. CDR1 is SGHVS and CDR2 is FNYEAQ in the germline V gene. V was cut by 5 bases and J by 4 bases, with 10 bases left in between. Here the CDR3 reads CASSPPGADTQYF. The CDR3 bases are TGTGCCAGCAGCCCCCCGGGGGCAGATACGCAGTATTTT. The whole variable domain, filled in from reference TRBV7-6 and TRBJ2-3, reads GAGVSQSPRYKVTKRGQDVALRCDPISGHVSLYWYRQALGQGPEFLTYFNYEAQQDKSGLPNDRFSAERPEGSISTLTIQRTEQRDSAMYRCASSPPGADTQYFGPGTRLTVL.

This clone showed up just a few times. This chain joins TRBV13 and TRBJ1-2; TRBD1 agrees at 9 bases. J lost 8 bases, V lost 4 bases, and 8 bases had no gene match. CDR1 is PRHDT, CDR2 FYEKMQ, per germline (reference sequence). This CDR3 has 14 amino acids. The CDR3 region is CASSSPTGGIGYTF. CDR3 DNA: TGTGCCAGCAGCTCCCCGACAGGGGGTATCGGCTACACCTTC.

The chain is built from TRBV6-1 and TRBJ2-3, with 9 bases aligning to TRBD2. Losses at the gene ends were 7 bases for V and 1 base for J; bases not matched to a gene: 6. From germline, CDR1 is MNHNS and CDR2 SASEGT. This CDR3 is built from 15 residues. CDR3 DNA sequence: TGTGCCAGCAACCCCAGGACTAGCGGCACAGATACGCAGTATTTT. Its protein product is CASNPRTSGTDTQYF.

The chain recombines TRBV2 with TRBJ2-7; TRBD1 might be the D (6 bases). The CDR3 covers 12 residues. The germline V gene has CDR1 SNHLY and CDR2 FYNNEI. V gave up 11 bases and J gave up 3 bases, with 14 bases separating them. The CDR3 DNA follows: TGTGCCCGAAGGGACACGAACTACGAGCAGTACTTC. Amino acids: CARRDTNYEQYF.

This chain connects TRBV13 to TRBJ2-5, with D unclear. Germline V gene sequence: CDR1 PRHDT, CDR2 FYEKMQ (reference sequence). V lost 1 base and J lost 5, with 8 bases in between. This CDR3 comprises 13 residues. The CDR3 loop reads CASSLDSRETQYF. CDR3 in DNA: TGTGCCAGCAGCTTAGACAGCCGGGAGACCCAGTACTTC.

The genes are TRBV5-8 and TRBJ2-7, with D unclear. V was shortened by 4 bases and J by 5 bases, with 10 bases between the two germline ends. CDR1 and CDR2 from the germline V gene are SGHTS and YDEGEE. This CDR3 contains 12 residues. CDR3: CASSHSWDEQYF. The CDR3 nucleotides read TGTGCCAGCAGCCATAGCTGGGACGAGCAGTACTTC. Looking up the rest from reference TRBV5-8 and TRBJ2-7 gives the full variable domain: EAGVTQSPTHLIKTRGQQATLRCSPISGHTSVYWYQQALGLGLQFLLWYDEGEERNRGNFPPRFSGRQFPNYSSELNVNALELEDSALYLCASSHSWDEQYFGPGTRLTVT.

This clone is a singleton in its sample. V and J are TRBV18 and TRBJ2-7; D is unclear. The CDR3 spans 12 residues. CDR1 is KGHSH and CDR2 is LQKENI in the germline V gene. V lost 2 bases and J lost 2, with 4 bases in between. CDR3 in amino acids: CASSPEPYEQYF. In nucleotides, the CDR3 is TGTGCCAGCTCACCAGAACCCTACGAGCAGTACTTC. The variable domain in full, completed from reference TRBV18 and TRBJ2-7, reads NAGVMQNPRHLVRRRGQEARLRCSPMKGHSHVYWYRQLPEEGLKFMVYLQKENIIDESGMPKERFSAEFPKEGPSILRIQQVVRGDSAAYFCASSPEPYEQYFGPGTRLTVT.

To note about this clone: Relative to the germline gene, one junction end is altered; a read error may explain this. In nucleotides, the CDR3 is TGTGCTAGCAGGGACAGCCAAGAGACCCAGTACTTC. Amino acid sequence: CASRDSQETQYF. The rearrangement uses TRBV7-7 and TRBJ2-5, with 7 bases matching TRBD1. The CDR3 runs 12 residues. Germline-derived CDR1 and CDR2 are SSHAT and FNYEAQ (reference sequence).

This chain joins TRBV6-6 and TRBJ2-6; a weak D match, TRBD1 (6 bases). Per the germline V gene, CDR1 is MNHNY and CDR2 is SVGAGI (reference sequence). V was pared by 10 bases and J by 4 bases, with 11 bases between. This CDR3 has 13 residues. CDR3 protein: CAIWQGGANVLTF. Here the CDR3 DNA reads TGTGCCATCTGGCAGGGGGGGGCCAACGTCCTGACTTTC.

The chain recombines TRBV19 with TRBJ1-1; D unclear. V lost 5 bases to trimming and J lost 1 base, with 8 bases between them. This CDR3 is 13 amino acids long. Germline CDR1 is LNHDA and CDR2 is SQIVND (reference sequence). The DNA of the CDR3 is TGTGCCAGTAGTCCAGAATGGAACACTGAAGCTTTCTTT. Translating it yields CASSPEWNTEAFF.

The rearrangement links TRBV7-6 to TRBJ2-1; D is perhaps TRBD1 (6 bases). CDR3 length: 17 residues. The ends were cut back, 0 bases at V and 0 bases at J, with 12 bases in the middle. Germline lookup yields CDR1 SGHVS and CDR2 FNYEAQ. The CDR3 reads CASSLARTDSSYNEQFF. DNA of the CDR3: TGTGCCAGCAGCTTAGCCCGGACAGACAGCTCCTACAATGAGCAGTTCTTC.

The CDR3 reads CSGKASNNEQFF. The CDR3 DNA reads as TGCAGCGGGAAAGCCTCGAACAATGAGCAGTTCTTC. This chain uses TRBV29-1 with TRBJ2-1; D ambiguous. This CDR3 has 12 amino acids. V dropped 7 bases and J dropped 5 bases, with 12 bases sitting between them. Per the germline V gene, CDR1 is SQVTM and CDR2 is ANQGSEA.

Regarding this clone: Other DNA sequences from this sample encode an identical CDR3 as well. The J gene is TRBJ2-5, the V gene TRBV6-5; TRBD2 agrees at 11 bases. This CDR3 region has 15 residues. Germline CDR1 and CDR2: MNHEY and SVGAGI. V was clipped by 6 bases and J by 1 base; unmatched bases: 4. The CDR3 DNA is TGTGCCAGCAGCCTAGCGGGGGGAATCCAAGAGACCCAGTACTTC. It specifies CASSLAGGIQETQYF.

The chain carries TRBV10-2 and TRBJ2-7; 10 bases align to TRBD1. The CDR3 consists of 14 residues. The V and J ends lost 4 bases and 6 bases, in that order; junction bases with no gene match: 6. Germline V gene data show CDR1 as WSHSY and CDR2 as SAAADI. DNA of the CDR3: TGCGCCAGCAGTGTGGGACAGGGGTTCTTCGAGCAGTACTTC. Amino acid sequence: CASSVGQGFFEQYF.

This sequence joins TRBV6-5 and TRBJ2-7, with D perhaps assigned TRBD1 or TRBD2 (5 bases each). V gave up 5 bases and J gave up 6 bases, with 17 bases separating them. This CDR3 comprises 14 residues. Germline V gene data show CDR1 as MNHEY and CDR2 as SVGAGI. CDR3 sequence (DNA): TGTGCCAGCAGTCAACTCCTCTCGGGGCTCGAGCAGTACTTC. Its translation is CASSQLLSGLEQYF.

The chain recombines TRBV5-1 with TRBJ2-3; TRBD2 aligns across 12 bases. CDR1 is SGHRS and CDR2 is YFSETQ in the germline V gene. The J segment lost 0 bases and the V segment lost 3 bases, leaving 8 bases of the junction unmatched. This CDR3 is built from 18 residues. CDR3 amino acids: CASSSGTSGSSSTDTQYF. For the CDR3, the DNA is TGCGCCAGCAGCTCCGGGACTAGCGGGTCTTCTAGCACAGATACGCAGTATTTT.

This chain links TRBV7-9 with TRBJ2-5; D not resolved. Trimming shortened V by 1 base and J by 5 bases, and 14 bases separated the two germline ends. Germline V gene sequence: CDR1 SEHNR, CDR2 FQNEAQ (reference sequence). The CDR3 sequence is 15 residues long. DNA for the CDR3: TGTGCCAGCAGCTTAGGTGGCGGACGAATGGAGACCCAGTACTTC. Its translation is CASSLGGGRMETQYF.

The chain carries TRBV6-7 and TRBJ2-2; D is unresolved. TRBV6-7 is an ORF, with its function uncertain. V gave up 4 bases and J gave up 4 bases, with 4 bases separating them. CDR3 length equals 12 residues. CDR3 DNA: TGTGCCAGCAGTTCCTTCACCGGGGAGCTGTTTTTT. As protein: CASSSFTGELFF.

This clone was detected only a few times. This chain's CDR3 is CASSLLLLAATNNEQFF. CDR3 nucleotide sequence: TGTGCCAGCAGCTTACTTTTACTAGCGGCGACCAACAATGAGCAGTTCTTC. This sequence joins TRBV7-2 and TRBJ2-1, with TRBD2 matching over 8 bases. After removal of 2 bases from V and 5 bases from J, the junction contained 11 bases not matched to a gene. CDR3 length: 17 amino acids. Germline V CDR1 and CDR2: SGHTA, FQGNSA.

In its sample, this clone was seen once. The chain has TRBV11-3 and TRBJ2-4; D remains unclear. Germline lookup yields CDR1 SGHNT and CDR2 YENEEA. The ends were cut back, 5 bases at V and 1 base at J, with 9 bases in the middle. The CDR3 totals 14 residues. CDR3 region: CASSRTYAKNIQYF. For the CDR3, the DNA is TGTGCCAGCAGCCGTACGTACGCCAAAAACATTCAGTACTTC.

The rearrangement links TRBV19 to TRBJ1-4; no firm D call. This CDR3 comprises 12 residues. The germline V gene has CDR1 LNHDA and CDR2 SQIVND (reference sequence). Trimming pared 1 base from V and 8 bases from J, leaving 5 bases between. The CDR3 region is CASSIGAEKLFF. DNA for the CDR3: TGTGCCAGTAGTATAGGGGCGGAAAAACTGTTTTTT.